These T cell receptor beta chains were read from a single sample in a study of cytomegalovirus exposure and HLA in healthy donors. The protocol was immunoSEQ multiplex PCR, while the TCRdb copy is restricted to in-frame clones and leaves out a portion. The table shows fewer than 200,000 clones, with roughly 85% occurring only once. Specimen: PBMCs. All receptors come from a man younger than 35 in good health and CMV-seropositive. The CDR3 runs from the conserved cysteine through the conserved F or W. A D gene is named only where the DNA matches it firmly. Rows may omit the clone size; those that give it use once, few, many or a size class.

j_call d_call clone_size v_call cdr3_nt cdr3_aa
TRBJ2-3 TRBD1 few TRBV7-2 TGTGCCAGCAGCCCACAGGGGTGGGGCACAGATACGCAGTATTTT CASSPQGWGTDTQYF
TRBJ1-2 - - TRBV9 TGTGCCAGCAGCGTAGCTAGGGACACCCTCCATGGCTACACCTTC CASSVARDTLHGYTF
TRBJ2-1 TRBD2 once TRBV13 TGTGCCAGCAGCCCTCCCAGCGGGGGGGCCCCTGAGCAGTTCTTC CASSPPSGGAPEQFF
TRBJ1-3 - - TRBV4-3 TGCGCCAGCAGCCAAGATGCGGGGAACGGAAACACCATATATTTT CASSQDAGNGNTIYF
TRBJ1-6 - - TRBV11-3 TGTGCCAGCAGCTTAGAGGCCAATTCACCCCTCCACTTT CASSLEANSPLHF
TRBJ1-2 - - TRBV5-6 TGTGCCAGCAGCCCCTCTCCGGCTAACTATGGCTACACCTTC CASSPSPANYGYTF
TRBJ2-5 TRBD2 - TRBV4-3 TGCGCCAGCAGCCAAGAGGGGAGGGCGGGGGGGCCCGAGACCCAGTACTTC CASSQEGRAGGPETQYF
TRBJ1-4 - - TRBV28 TGTGCCAGCGGATTGCCCACGGGGAATGAAAAACTGTTTTTT CASGLPTGNEKLFF
TRBJ1-6 - few TRBV4-1 TGCGCCAGCAGCCAGGGACTGATTAATTCACCCCTCCACTTT CASSQGLINSPLHF
TRBJ2-7 - once TRBV5-5 TGTGCCAGCAGCTTGGCCGTTGACGGCGGGTACGAGCAGTACTTC CASSLAVDGGYEQYF
TRBJ1-4 - - TRBV11-2 TGTGCCAGCAGCTTAGCGAGGGAGAATGAAAAACTGTTTTTT CASSLARENEKLFF
TRBJ2-5 - - TRBV4-3 TGCGCCAGCAGCCAAGCGTACACCCAAGAGACCCAGTACTTC CASSQAYTQETQYF
TRBJ2-5 - - TRBV6-1 TGTGCCAGCAGTTGGGAGATACAAGAGACCCAGTACTTC CASSWEIQETQYF
TRBJ2-7 TRBD2 - TRBV29-1 TGCAGCGTTGAAGCGGGGGGATTGTACGAGCAGTACTTC CSVEAGGLYEQYF
TRBJ2-5 - - TRBV5-1 TGCGCCAGCAGCCCAGGGGATTTGGTGACCCAGTACTTC CASSPGDLVTQYF
TRBJ2-2 TRBD1 once TRBV9 TGTGCCAGCAGCGTGAGGGGGCTCAGCACCGGGGAGCTGTTTTTT CASSVRGLSTGELFF
TRBJ2-1 TRBD2 - TRBV2 TGTGCCAGCAGTGAATCCGGACTAGCGGGTTATGAGCAGTTCTTC CASSESGLAGYEQFF
TRBJ2-4 - few TRBV21-1 TGTGCCAGCAGCCCGCGGGGGGGTGCCAAAAACATTCAGTACTTC CASSPRGGAKNIQYF